Below are 10 T cell receptor beta chains sequenced from a single sample in a study of blood T cell repertoires in COVID-19 (dated by TCRdb to 2020 to 2022). Library preparation used the immunoSEQ multiplex PCR assay. Held by TCRdb, this immuneACCESS table contains in-frame sequences only and omits some clones. Under half of the omission traces to an unresolved V gene where checked; the cause of the rest is unknown. Across this sample there are 250,000 to 350,000 clones, with 87% seen only once. Together, the top ten hold 8.5% to 10% of the sample. The sample was PBMCs or T cells enriched from blood (not recorded which). The receptors derive from a woman between 18 and 29 years old who had recovered from COVID-19.

The rearrangement links TRBV28 to TRBJ1-1; D remains ambiguous. With 5 bases removed from V and 7 bases from J, the gap between germline ends came to 8 bases. Germline-derived CDR1 and CDR2 are MDHEN and SYDVKM. CDR3 size: 11 residues. CDR3 nucleotide sequence: TGTGCCAGCAGTATCCTGTATGAAGCTTTCTTT. Its translation: CASSILYEAFF.

The J gene is TRBJ2-7, the V gene TRBV28; 9 positions match TRBD1. CDR1 MDHEN and CDR2 SYDVKM come from the germline V gene. With V trimmed by 6 bases and J by 0 bases, 9 bases remained unmatched. CDR3 length: 16 amino acids. The CDR3 coding sequence is TGTGCCAGCAGACCTACCTGGACAGGGGACTCCTACGAGCAGTACTTC. Translation: CASRPTWTGDSYEQYF.

The rearrangement joins TRBV2 to TRBJ1-2; 8 nucleotides agree with TRBD1. CDR3 length: 20 residues. Trimming at V came to 7 bases and at J to 0 bases, leaving 22 bases not matched to a gene. CDR1 and CDR2 (germline): SNHLY, FYNNEI. This CDR3 reads CASTIIRTGSGAVSNYGYTF. Written as DNA, the CDR3 is TGTGCCAGCACGATCATAAGGACAGGGAGTGGTGCAGTATCTAACTATGGCTACACCTTC.

This clone was recorded only once. The rearrangement links TRBV29-1 to TRBJ2-7, with a possible D match to TRBD2 (6 bases). The CDR3 contains 15 residues. Germline V gives CDR1 SQVTM, CDR2 ANQGSEA. V lost 0 bases, J lost 1 base, and 13 bases lay in between. The CDR3 nucleotides read TGCAGCGTTGAAGATCGACGGGGGAGATCCTACGAGCAGTACTTC. Translation gives CSVEDRRGRSYEQYF.

The chain employs TRBV5-1 and TRBJ1-1, with 11 bases identical to TRBD1. The CDR3 totals 15 residues. The ends lost 2 bases at V and 4 bases at J; junction bases unmatched: 4. The germline V gene has CDR1 SGHRS and CDR2 YFSETQ. The CDR3 spells CASSFDGTGGTEAFF. The CDR3 bases are TGCGCCAGCAGCTTTGATGGGACAGGGGGCACTGAAGCTTTCTTT.

The chain uses TRBV4-3 and TRBJ2-3, with 13 bases identical to TRBD2. Germline V lookup: CDR1 LGHNA, CDR2 YSLEER. J was trimmed by 5 bases and V by 1 base; bases with no gene match: 3. The CDR3 is made up of 16 amino acids. The CDR3 protein is CASSQAGTSGEDTQYF. As DNA, the CDR3 is TGCGCCAGCAGCCAAGCCGGGACTAGCGGGGAAGATACGCAGTATTTT.

The chain's CDR3 is CASSQEGGGVRDTQYF. Written as DNA, the CDR3 is TGTGCCAGCAGCCAAGAGGGCGGGGGGGTCAGAGATACGCAGTATTTT. The J gene is TRBJ2-3, the V gene TRBV3-1 (or the pseudogene TRBV3-2); TRBD2 matches at 9 bases. CDR1 LGHDT and CDR2 YNNKEL come from the germline V gene (reference sequence). J gave up 5 bases and V 0 bases, and 6 bases lay outside the gene matches. The CDR3 contains 16 residues.

This clone was seen a single time. The rearrangement uses TRBV5-1 and TRBJ1-4; 9 bases align to TRBD1. V was pared by 5 bases and J by 8 bases, with 4 bases of the junction left unmatched. Germline V CDR1 and CDR2: SGHRS, YFSETQ. This CDR3 has 13 residues. CDR3 residues: CASRGQGHEKLFF. The CDR3 bases are TGCGCCAGCAGGGGACAGGGACACGAAAAACTGTTTTTT.

The V gene is TRBV11-2, the J gene TRBJ1-2; 8 nucleotides match TRBD1. CDR3 length: 15 amino acids. V dropped 4 bases and J dropped 4; count of bases not matched to a gene: 8. Per germline, CDR1 SGHAT and CDR2 FQNNGV. The CDR3 sequence: CASSWGETGAYGYTF. In DNA, the CDR3 is TGTGCCAGCAGCTGGGGGGAGACAGGGGCCTATGGCTACACCTTC.

The V call is TRBV27, the J call TRBJ1-2; 11 bases are shared with TRBD1. This CDR3 has 14 amino acids. V trimming: 2 bases; J trimming: 7 bases; junction bases outside the gene matches: 3. Germline CDR1 reads MNHEY; CDR2 reads SMNVEV (reference sequence). CDR3 sequence reads: CASSLRDRGGGYTF. The CDR3 DNA reads as TGTGCCAGCAGTTTAAGGGACAGGGGGGGTGGCTACACCTTC.